These T cell receptor beta chains were read from a single sample in a study of blood T cells in healthy people across ages. Each CDR3 protein is one row after TCRdb ran MiXCR on the 5' RACE reads. The sample contains about a million distinct CDR3 sequences, roughly 50% of which appear only once. Sequencing was carried out using blood. These receptor sequences come from a woman aged 60 to 75 in good health. Both conserved end residues are part of each CDR3. A D gene is named only where the DNA matches it firmly. Clone size appears in some rows only: once, few, many, or a class for an expanded clone.

cdr3_length,j_call,d_call,clone_size,v_call,cdr3_nt,cdr3_aa
17,TRBJ2-1,TRBD2,-,TRBV7-9,TGTGCCAGCGGCTCCCCGGGGACTAGCGGGCGGGGAGCTGAGCAGTTCTTC,CASGSPGTSGRGAEQFF
13,TRBJ2-4,-,-,TRBV7-2,TGTGCCAGCAGCCCAACGAGGATGGCGGAGCAGTACTTC,CASSPTRMAEQYF
13,TRBJ1-6,-,-,TRBV27,TGTGCCAGCCTCCGGGGGGAAGGGTCACCCCTCCACTTT,CASLRGEGSPLHF
15,TRBJ2-6,-,-,TRBV12-3/TRBV12-4,TGTGCCAGCAGTCGCGAAAGCTCTGGGGCCAACGTCCTGACTTTC,CASSRESSGANVLTF
15,TRBJ2-7,TRBD1,few,TRBV20-1,TGCAGTGCTAGATCTACGGACAGGGCGGGCTACGAGCAGTACTTC,CSARSTDRAGYEQYF
14,TRBJ2-2,-,-,TRBV30,TGTGCCTGGACCGGGACACTGAACACCGGGGAGCTGTTTTTT,CAWTGTLNTGELFF
16,TRBJ2-1,-,-,TRBV14,TGTGCCAGCAGCCGTACCGGGCTGGGAAGGTACAATGAGCAGTTCTTC,CASSRTGLGRYNEQFF
18,TRBJ2-7,TRBD1,-,TRBV20-1,TGCAGTGCTAGAGGGGTGAAGAGAACAGGGGGTATCTCATATGAGCAGTACTTC,CSARGVKRTGGISYEQYF
14,TRBJ2-5,-,few,TRBV29-1,TGCAGCGTTGTTGAGGCAGGGAGAAGAGAGACCCAGTACTTC,CSVVEAGRRETQYF
15,TRBJ1-1,-,-,TRBV9,TGTGCCAGCAGCGTAGAGGGACGACGGAACACTGAAGCTTTCTTT,CASSVEGRRNTEAFF
13,TRBJ2-1,-,few,TRBV28,TGTGCCAGCAGTTCCTCCCTGTCCGAGGGGCAGTTCTTC,CASSSSLSEGQFF
13,TRBJ1-3,-,-,TRBV7-2,TGTGCCAGCAGCCGGGGTGATGGAAACACCATATATTTT,CASSRGDGNTIYF
16,TRBJ2-7,-,once,TRBV6-2/TRBV6-3,TGTGCCAGCAGTTACTCGTTTGCTAGGATAACCTACGAGCAGTACTTC,CASSYSFARITYEQYF
14,TRBJ1-4,TRBD1,-,TRBV20-1,TGCAGTGCTAGGAAACAGGGGTACGATGAAAAACTGTTTTTT,CSARKQGYDEKLFF
17,TRBJ2-3,TRBD2,-,TRBV7-2,TGTGCCAGCAGCTTAACGGGGAGTAGCGGGAGTGTGGATACGCAGTATTTT,CASSLTGSSGSVDTQYF
14,TRBJ2-1,-,-,TRBV6-1,TGTGCCAGCAGTGTCCAGGGGGGCTCCTACGAGCAGTTCTTC,CASSVQGGSYEQFF
13,TRBJ1-1,TRBD1,-,TRBV27,TGTGCCAGCAGTACAGGGGATTATACTGAAGCTTTCTTT,CASSTGDYTEAFF